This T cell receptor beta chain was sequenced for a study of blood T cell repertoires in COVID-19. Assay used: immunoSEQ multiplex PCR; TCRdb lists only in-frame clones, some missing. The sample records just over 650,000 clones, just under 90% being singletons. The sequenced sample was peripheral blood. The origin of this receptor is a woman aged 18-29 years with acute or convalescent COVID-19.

The CDR3 coding sequence is TGTGCCAGCAGCCCTAAGGGGGTAGGGGACACTGAAGCTTTCTTT. Translating gives CASSPKGVGDTEAFF. The chain couples TRBV7-9 to TRBJ1-1, with D possibly being TRBD1 (6 bases). V was clipped by 5 bases and J by 3 bases, with 16 bases between them. The germline V gene has CDR1 SEHNR and CDR2 FQNEAQ (reference sequence). This CDR3 comprises 15 residues.